Listed here are 2 T cell receptor beta chains from one sample, sequenced in a study of radiotherapy plus CTLA-4 blockade in lung cancer. Profiling relied on immunoSEQ multiplex PCR, and the TCRdb table lists in-frame clones only, not all of them. The sample lists tens of thousands of clones, over 60% seen once, with about 2.7% in the top ten. This specimen consisted of peripheral blood, obtained from a patient treated with radiotherapy plus ipilimumab. These receptors originate from a human donor with non-small cell lung cancer whose response to radiotherapy plus ipilimumab could not be evaluated.

This rearrangement joins TRBV18 to TRBJ2-5; 9 bases line up with TRBD1. J lost 5 bases, V lost 5 bases, and 6 bases had no gene match. Looked up from germline, CDR1 is KGHSH and CDR2 is LQKENI. There are 14 residues in the CDR3. CDR3 bases: TGTGCCAGCTCATCGAACAGGGGGCAGGAGACCCAGTACTTC. Encoded protein: CASSSNRGQETQYF. The full variable domain, completed using reference TRBV18 and TRBJ2-5, is NAGVMQNPRHLVRRRGQEARLRCSPMKGHSHVYWYRQLPEEGLKFMVYLQKENIIDESGMPKERFSAEFPKEGPSILRIQQVVRGDSAAYFCASSSNRGQETQYFGPGTRLLVL.

The chain couples TRBV28 to TRBJ2-7; perhaps TRBD2 as D (5 bases). V was clipped by 6 bases and J by 6 bases, with 15 bases between them. Germline CDR1 MDHEN, CDR2 SYDVKM. The CDR3 covers 13 residues. The chain's CDR3 is CASRPRAGGEQYF. CDR3 coding DNA: TGTGCCAGCAGGCCAAGGGCGGGTGGCGAGCAGTACTTC.